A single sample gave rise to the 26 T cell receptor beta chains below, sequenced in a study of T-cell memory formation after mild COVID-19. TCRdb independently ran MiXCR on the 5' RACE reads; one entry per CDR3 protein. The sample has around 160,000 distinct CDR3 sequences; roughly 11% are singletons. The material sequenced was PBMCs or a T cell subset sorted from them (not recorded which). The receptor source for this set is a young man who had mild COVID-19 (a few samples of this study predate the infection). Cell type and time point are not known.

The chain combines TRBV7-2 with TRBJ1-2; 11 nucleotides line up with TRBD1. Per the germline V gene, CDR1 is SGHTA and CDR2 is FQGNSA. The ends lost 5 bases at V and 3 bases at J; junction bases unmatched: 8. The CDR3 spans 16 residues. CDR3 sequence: CASSPRTGGIDYGYTF. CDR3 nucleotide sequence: TGTGCCAGCAGCCCCAGGACAGGGGGCATTGACTATGGCTACACCTTC.

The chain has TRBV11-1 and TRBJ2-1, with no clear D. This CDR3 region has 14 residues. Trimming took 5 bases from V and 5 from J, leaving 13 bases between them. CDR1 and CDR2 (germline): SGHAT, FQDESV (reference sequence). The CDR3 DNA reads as TGTGCCAGCAGCCGAGAAGTCCCCGACAATGAGCAGTTCTTC. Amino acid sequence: CASSREVPDNEQFF.

CDR3 DNA sequence: TGTGCCAGCAGCGGGACAGGGCTAAGCACAGATACGCAGTATTTT. It specifies CASSGTGLSTDTQYF. V is TRBV5-6 and J is TRBJ2-3; 9 bases align to TRBD1. The CDR3 is 15 residues long. After removal of 4 bases from V and 0 bases from J, the junction contained 3 bases not matched to a gene. Looked up from germline, CDR1 is SGHDT and CDR2 is YYEEEE.

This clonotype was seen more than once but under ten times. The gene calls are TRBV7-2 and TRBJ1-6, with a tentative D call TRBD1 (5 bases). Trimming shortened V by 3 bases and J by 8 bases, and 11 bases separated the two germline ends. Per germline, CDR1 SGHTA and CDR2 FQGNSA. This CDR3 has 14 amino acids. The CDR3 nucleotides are TGTGCCAGCAGCTTTCAGGGCTTGGATTCACCCCTCCACTTT. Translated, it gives CASSFQGLDSPLHF.

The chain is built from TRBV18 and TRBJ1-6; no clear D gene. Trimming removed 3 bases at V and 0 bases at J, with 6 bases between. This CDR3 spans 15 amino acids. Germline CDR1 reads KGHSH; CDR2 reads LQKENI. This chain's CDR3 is CASSPTSSYNSPLHF. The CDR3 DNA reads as TGTGCCAGCTCACCGACAAGCTCCTATAATTCACCCCTCCACTTT.

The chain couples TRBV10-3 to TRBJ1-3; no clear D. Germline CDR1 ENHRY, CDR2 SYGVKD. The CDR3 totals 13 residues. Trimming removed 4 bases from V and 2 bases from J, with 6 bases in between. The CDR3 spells CAISVNTGNTIYF. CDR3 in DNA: TGTGCCATCAGTGTTAACACTGGAAACACCATATATTTT.

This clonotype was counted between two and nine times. This CDR3 is CASSFTGGANSPLHF. CDR3 nucleotide sequence: TGTGCCAGCAGTTTCACAGGGGGTGCTAATTCACCCCTCCACTTT. This chain connects TRBV12-3 or TRBV12-4 to TRBJ1-6; the match to TRBD1 covers 8 bases. This CDR3 contains 15 residues. The J segment lost 6 bases and the V segment lost 3 bases, leaving 4 bases of the junction unmatched.

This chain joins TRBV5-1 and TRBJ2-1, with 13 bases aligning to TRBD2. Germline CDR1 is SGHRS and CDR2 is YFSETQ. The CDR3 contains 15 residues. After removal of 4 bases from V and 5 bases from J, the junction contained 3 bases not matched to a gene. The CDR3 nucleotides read TGCGCCAGCAGCGCGGGGACTAGCGGGGACAATGAGCAGTTCTTC. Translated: CASSAGTSGDNEQFF.

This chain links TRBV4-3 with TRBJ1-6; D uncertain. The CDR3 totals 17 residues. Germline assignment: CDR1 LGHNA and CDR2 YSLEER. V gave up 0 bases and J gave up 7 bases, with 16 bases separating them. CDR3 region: CASSQDYLGAQNSPLHF. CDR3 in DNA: TGCGCCAGCAGCCAAGATTATTTAGGAGCCCAGAATTCACCCCTCCACTTT.

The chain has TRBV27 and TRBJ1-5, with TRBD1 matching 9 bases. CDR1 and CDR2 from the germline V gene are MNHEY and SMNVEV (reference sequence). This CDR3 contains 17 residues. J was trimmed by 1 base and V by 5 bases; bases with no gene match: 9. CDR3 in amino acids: CASSPPQDRGSNQPQHF. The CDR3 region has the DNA TGTGCCAGCAGTCCACCCCAGGACAGGGGAAGCAATCAGCCCCAGCATTTT.

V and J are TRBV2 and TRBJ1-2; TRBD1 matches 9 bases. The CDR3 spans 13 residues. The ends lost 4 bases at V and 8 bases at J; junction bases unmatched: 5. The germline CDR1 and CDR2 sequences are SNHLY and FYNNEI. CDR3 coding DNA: TGTGCCAGCAGTGTTCGACAGGGGGACGGCTACACCTTC. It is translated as CASSVRQGDGYTF. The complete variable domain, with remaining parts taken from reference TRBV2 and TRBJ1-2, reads EPEVTQTPSHQVTQMGQEVILRCVPISNHLYFYWYRQILGQKVEFLVSFYNNEISEKSEIFDDQFSVERPDGSNFTLKIRSTKLEDSAMYFCASSVRQGDGYTFGSGTRLTVV.

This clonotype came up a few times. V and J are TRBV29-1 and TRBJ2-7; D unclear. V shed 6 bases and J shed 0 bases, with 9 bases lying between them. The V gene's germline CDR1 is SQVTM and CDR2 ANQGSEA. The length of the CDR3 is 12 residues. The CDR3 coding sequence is TGCAGCGTCGCCCCTCACTCCTACGAGCAGTACTTC. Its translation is CSVAPHSYEQYF.

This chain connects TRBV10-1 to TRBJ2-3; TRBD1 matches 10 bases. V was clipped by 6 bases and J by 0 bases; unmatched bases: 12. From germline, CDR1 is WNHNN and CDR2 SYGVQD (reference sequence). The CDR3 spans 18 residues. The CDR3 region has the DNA TGCGCCAGCAGCGGTATGCCTCCGGGACAGGGGAGCACAGATACGCAGTATTTT. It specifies CASSGMPPGQGSTDTQYF.

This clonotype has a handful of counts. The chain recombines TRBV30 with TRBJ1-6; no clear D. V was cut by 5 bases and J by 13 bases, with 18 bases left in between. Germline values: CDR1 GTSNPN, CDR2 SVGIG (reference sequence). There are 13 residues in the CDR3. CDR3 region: CAWAPEASIPLHF. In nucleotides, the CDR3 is TGTGCCTGGGCACCGGAGGCCTCCATCCCCCTCCACTTT.

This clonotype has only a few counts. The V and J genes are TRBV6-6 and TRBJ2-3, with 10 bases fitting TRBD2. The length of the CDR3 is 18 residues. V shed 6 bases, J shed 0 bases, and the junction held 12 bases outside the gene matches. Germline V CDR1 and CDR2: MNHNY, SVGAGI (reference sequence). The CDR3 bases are TGTGCCAGCAGCCTAGACATTACTAGCGGGACGAGCACAGATACGCAGTATTTT. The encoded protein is CASSLDITSGTSTDTQYF.

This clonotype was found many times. CDR3: CASSQYLQETQYF. Here the CDR3 DNA reads TGTGCCAGCAGTCAGTACCTACAAGAGACCCAGTACTTC. The chain employs TRBV14 and TRBJ2-5; D gene uncertain. The germline gives CDR1 SGHDN, CDR2 FVKESK. The CDR3 is 13 residues long. The V end lost 6 bases, the J end lost 2 bases, and 10 bases lay between the germline ends.

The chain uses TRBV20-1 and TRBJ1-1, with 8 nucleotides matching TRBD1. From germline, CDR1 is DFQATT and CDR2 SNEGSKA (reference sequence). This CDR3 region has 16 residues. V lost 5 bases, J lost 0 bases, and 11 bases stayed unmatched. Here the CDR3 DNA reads TGCAGTGCTTCTTTCAGACAGGGGCCGGTGAACACTGAAGCTTTCTTT. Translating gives CSASFRQGPVNTEAFF.

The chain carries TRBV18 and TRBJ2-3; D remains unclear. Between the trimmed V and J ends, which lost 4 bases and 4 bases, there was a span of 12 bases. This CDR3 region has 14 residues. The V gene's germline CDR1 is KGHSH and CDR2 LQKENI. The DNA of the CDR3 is TGTGCCAGCTCACTATACTTCAGATCAGATACGCAGTATTTT. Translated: CASSLYFRSDTQYF.

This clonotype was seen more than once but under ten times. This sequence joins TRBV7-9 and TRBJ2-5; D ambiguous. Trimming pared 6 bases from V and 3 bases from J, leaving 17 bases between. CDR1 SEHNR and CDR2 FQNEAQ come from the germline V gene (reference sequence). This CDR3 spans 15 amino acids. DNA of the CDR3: TGTGCCAGCAGTTCCGGGCGCAAAACGGAAGAGACCCAGTACTTC. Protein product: CASSSGRKTEETQYF. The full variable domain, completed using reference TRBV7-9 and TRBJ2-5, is DTGVSQNPRHKITKRGQNVTFRCDPISEHNRLYWYRQTLGQGPEFLTYFQNEAQLEKSRLLSDRFSAERPKGSFSTLEIQRTEQGDSAMYLCASSSGRKTEETQYFGPGTRLLVL.

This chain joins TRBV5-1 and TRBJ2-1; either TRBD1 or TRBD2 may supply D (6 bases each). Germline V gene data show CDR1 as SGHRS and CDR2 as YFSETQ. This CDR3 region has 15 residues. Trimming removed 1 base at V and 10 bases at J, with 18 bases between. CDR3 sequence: CASSLIGGHEEEQFF. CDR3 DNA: TGCGCCAGCAGCTTGATCGGGGGACATGAGGAGGAGCAGTTCTTC. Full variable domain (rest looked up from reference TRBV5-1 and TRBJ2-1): KAGVTQTPRYLIKTRGQQVTLSCSPISGHRSVSWYQQTPGQGLQFLFEYFSETQRNKGNFPGRFSGRQFSNSRSEMNVSTLELGDSALYLCASSLIGGHEEEQFFGPGTRLTVL.

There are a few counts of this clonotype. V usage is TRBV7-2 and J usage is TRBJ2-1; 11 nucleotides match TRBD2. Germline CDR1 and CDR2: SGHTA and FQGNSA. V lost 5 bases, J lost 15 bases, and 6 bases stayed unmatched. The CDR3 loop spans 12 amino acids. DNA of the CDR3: TGTGCCAGCAGCCGTAGCGGGGGGGTCCCGTTCTTC. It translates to CASSRSGGVPFF.

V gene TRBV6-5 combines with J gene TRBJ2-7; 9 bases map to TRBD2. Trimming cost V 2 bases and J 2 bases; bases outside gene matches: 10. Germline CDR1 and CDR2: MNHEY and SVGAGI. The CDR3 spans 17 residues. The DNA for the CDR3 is TGTGCCAGCAGTTACGGTAGGGCGGGGGGGCCTACCTACGAGCAGTACTTC. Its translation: CASSYGRAGGPTYEQYF.

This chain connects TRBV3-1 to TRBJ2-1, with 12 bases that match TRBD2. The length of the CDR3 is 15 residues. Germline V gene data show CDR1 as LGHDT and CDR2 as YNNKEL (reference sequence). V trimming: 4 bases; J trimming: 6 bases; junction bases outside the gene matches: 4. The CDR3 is CASSPGLAGPNEQFF. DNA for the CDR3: TGTGCCAGCAGCCCAGGACTAGCGGGACCCAATGAGCAGTTCTTC.

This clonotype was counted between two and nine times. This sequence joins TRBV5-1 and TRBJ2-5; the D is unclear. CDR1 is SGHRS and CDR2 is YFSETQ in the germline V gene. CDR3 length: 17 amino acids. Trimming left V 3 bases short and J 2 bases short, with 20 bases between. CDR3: CASSSFGLGRPQETQYF. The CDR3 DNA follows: TGCGCCAGCAGCTCTTTCGGGCTCGGACGGCCACAAGAGACCCAGTACTTC. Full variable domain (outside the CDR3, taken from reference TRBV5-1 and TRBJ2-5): KAGVTQTPRYLIKTRGQQVTLSCSPISGHRSVSWYQQTPGQGLQFLFEYFSETQRNKGNFPGRFSGRQFSNSRSEMNVSTLELGDSALYLCASSSFGLGRPQETQYFGPGTRLLVL.

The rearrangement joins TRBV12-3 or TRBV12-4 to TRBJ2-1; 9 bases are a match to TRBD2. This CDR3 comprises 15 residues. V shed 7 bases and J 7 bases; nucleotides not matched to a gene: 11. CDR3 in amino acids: CASTLGAGGLNEQFF. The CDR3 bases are TGTGCCAGCACTCTGGGTGCGGGGGGGCTGAATGAGCAGTTCTTC.

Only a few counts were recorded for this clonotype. CDR3 in DNA: TGTGCCAGCAGCCGGGGACCGCGGTACGAGCAGTACGTC. Protein sequence: CASSRGPRYEQYV. V gene TRBV7-3 combines with J gene TRBJ2-7; either TRBD1 or TRBD2 may fit D (5 bases each). Trimming cost V 5 bases and J 4 bases, with 12 bases left between them. CDR1 and CDR2 from the germline V gene are SGHTA and FQGTGA. This CDR3 has 13 residues.